These 24 T cell receptor beta chains were all obtained from the same sample, sequenced in a study of T cell clonality in common variable immunodeficiency. The assay was immunoSEQ multiplex PCR, and TCRdb's table has in-frame clones only and misses some. The data show approximately 44,000 clones, none appearing only once, with approximately 3% held by the ten largest. The sequenced sample was peripheral blood mononuclear cells. Receptors were obtained from a person aged 18-69 years in good health.

This clone was counted ten times or more. With the read ending 3 residues before the CDR3 end, the germline J gene is used to fill in that end. The chain has TRBV5-6 and TRBJ2-7; 7 nucleotides match TRBD1. V was clipped by 5 bases and J by 1 base; unmatched bases: 6. Germline CDR1 SGHDT, CDR2 YYEEEE. The CDR3 contains 14 residues. Here the CDR3 reads CASRRQGLSYEQYF. CDR3 bases read: TGTGCCAGCAGGAGACAGGGTCTTTCCTACGAG.

This clone has a count of ten or more. Coverage ceases 3 residues before the CDR3 finishes, and the germline J gene fills in the end. V and J are TRBV5-1 and TRBJ1-2; D remains ambiguous. The CDR3 runs 13 residues. V gave up 0 bases and J gave up 7 bases, with 10 bases separating them. Germline CDR1 reads SGHRS; CDR2 reads YFSETQ. The CDR3 is CASSLAFFPGYTF. CDR3 bases read: TGCGCCAGCAGCTTGGCTTTTTTCCCTGGC.

This clone appeared many times. The CDR3 end is not reached by the read, which stops 3 residues before it; the germline J gene fills it in. This sequence joins TRBV19 and TRBJ1-5; D might be TRBD1 (6 bases). The CDR3 extends over 14 amino acids. Germline CDR1 and CDR2: LNHDA and SQIVND (reference sequence). The V and J ends lost 3 bases and 3 bases respectively, with 9 bases between them. The CDR3 loop is CASSMDRNNQPQHF. Incomplete CDR3 DNA: TGTGCCAGTAGTATGGACAGAAACAATCAGCCC.

This clone was seen many times. The observed sequence ends 3 residues before the CDR3 terminus, with the missing tail filled in from the germline J gene. V and J are TRBV7-9 and TRBJ1-1; possibly TRBD1 for D (5 bases). The CDR3 has 15 residues. The V end lost 2 bases, the J end lost 1 base, and 11 bases lay between the germline ends. Germline CDR1 SEHNR, CDR2 FQNEAQ (reference sequence). CDR3 bases read: TGTGCCAGCAGCTTAAGTGGGCAGGGGAACACTGAA. Amino acids: CASSLSGQGNTE. The whole CDR3 protein is CASSLSGQGNTEAFF.

This clone was seen ten or more times. The sequence runs out 3 residues before the end of the CDR3; the remainder is reconstructed from the germline J gene. The chain combines TRBV5-3 with TRBJ1-2, with 8 bases matching TRBD1. TRBV5-3 is designated an ORF whose function remains uncertain. This CDR3 has 18 residues. V was clipped by 0 bases and J by 2 bases; unmatched bases: 12. Incomplete CDR3 DNA: TGTGCCAGAAGCTTGGGTACCCCCAGGGGGCGGGAGAACTATGGC. This gives the protein CARSLGTPRGRENYG. The CDR3 as a whole reads CARSLGTPRGRENYGYTF.

This clone showed up many times. The read ends 3 residues shy of where the CDR3 ends; the end is completed using the germline J gene. The sample carries other DNA sequences with the same CDR3. The chain uses TRBV20-1 and TRBJ1-2, with TRBD1 matching 9 bases. The CDR3 length is 16 residues. Germline lookup yields CDR1 DFQATT and CDR2 SNEGSKA (reference sequence). V lost 1 base, J lost 2 bases, and 8 bases stayed unmatched. The DNA read from the CDR3 is TGCAGTGCTAGAGGACCCGGACAGGGGTTGAACTATGGC. Translated: CSARGPGQGLNYG. The full CDR3 is CSARGPGQGLNYGYTF.

This clone has at least ten counts. The CDR3 goes on 3 residues after the read ends, and that part is filled in from the germline J gene. This chain uses TRBV20-1 with TRBJ1-5; 9 bases map to TRBD1. The CDR3 runs 16 residues. CDR1 DFQATT and CDR2 SNEGSKA come from the germline V gene (reference sequence). V trimming: 1 base; J trimming: 1 base; junction bases outside the gene matches: 5. CDR3 in amino acids: CSARVPGQGSNQPQHF. Incomplete CDR3 DNA: TGCAGTGCTAGAGTGCCGGGACAGGGAAGCAATCAGCCC.

This clone showed up many times. The read terminates 3 residues before the CDR3 end, so the remaining end is supplied by the germline J gene. The chain links TRBV5-1 to TRBJ2-5; TRBD2 might be the D (7 bases). V lost 5 bases, J lost 2 bases, and 22 bases lay in between. CDR3 length equals 17 residues. In germline, CDR1 is SGHRS, CDR2 YFSETQ. CDR3 sequence reads: CASRVGGGAGVQETQYF. Incomplete CDR3 DNA: TGCGCCAGCAGGGTCGGAGGGGGGGCTGGTGTACAAGAGACC.

Ten or more counts support this clone. The CDR3 end is not reached by the read, which stops 3 residues before it; the germline J gene fills it in. The chain carries TRBV20-1 and TRBJ2-1, with a tentative D call TRBD2 (7 bases). CDR1 DFQATT and CDR2 SNEGSKA come from the germline V gene (reference sequence). Between the trimmed V and J ends, which lost 3 bases and 0 bases, there was a span of 12 bases. The CDR3 sequence is 15 residues long. CDR3: CSARGGGSSYNEQFF. Incomplete CDR3 DNA: TGCAGTGCTAGGGGAGGGGGAAGCTCCTACAATGAG.

This clone was seen ten or more times. Read sequence stops 3 residues before the CDR3 end, and the germline J gene provides the missing end. The chain links TRBV14 to TRBJ1-1; D gene ambiguous. CDR3 size: 15 residues. The ends were cut back, 2 bases at V and 0 bases at J, with 10 bases in the middle. CDR1 SGHDN and CDR2 FVKESK come from the germline V gene. The CDR3 is CASSQQVIMNTEAFF. Partial CDR3 DNA: TGTGCCAGCAGCCAACAGGTTATCATGAACACTGAA.

This clone was picked up a small number of times. The read is 3 residues too short to cover the CDR3 end, so that end is filled in from the germline J gene. The chain carries TRBV19 and TRBJ2-2; 9 bases line up with TRBD1. The CDR3 totals 16 residues. Germline V gene lookup returns CDR1 LNHDA and CDR2 SQIVND (reference sequence). The chain's CDR3 is CASRGQGITGANVLFF. CDR3 bases read: TGTGCCAGTAGGGGACAGGGAATAACTGGGGCCAACGTG.

The table lists this clone with many counts. CDR3 sequence: CSARDRDTTNYGYTF. Incomplete CDR3 DNA: TGCAGTGCTAGAGACCGGGACACCACTAACTATGGC. The chain carries TRBV20-1 and TRBJ1-2; tentative D call: TRBD1 (6 bases). The read ends 3 residues before the CDR3 terminus; that terminus is restored from the germline J gene. Germline CDR1 DFQATT, CDR2 SNEGSKA (reference sequence). CDR3 length: 15 residues. Trimming shortened V by 0 bases and J by 0 bases, and 11 bases separated the two germline ends.

Ten or more counts support this clone. The CDR3 end is not reached by the read, which stops 3 residues before it; the germline J gene fills it in. J is TRBJ1-1 and V is TRBV7-8; tentative D call: TRBD1 (6 bases). V lost 7 bases, J lost 6 bases, and 18 bases lay in between. From germline, CDR1 is SGHVS and CDR2 FQNEAQ. This CDR3 comprises 14 residues. CDR3 DNA (partial): TGTGCCAGCACCTTCACAGGGCAGAGAGCTGAA. It translates to CASTFTGQRAE. The entire CDR3 protein reads CASTFTGQRAEAFF.

This clone was recorded at least ten times. The read ends 3 residues before the CDR3 terminus; that terminus is restored from the germline J gene. The chain recombines TRBV20-1 with TRBJ2-1; 10 nucleotides agree with TRBD2. This CDR3 is 15 amino acids long. From germline, CDR1 is DFQATT and CDR2 SNEGSKA (reference sequence). With 0 bases clipped from V and 9 bases from J, the junction kept 8 bases outside the gene matches. The sequenced part of the CDR3 DNA is TGCAGTGCTAGAGATCCTAGCGGGAGTGATGTTGAG. Protein product: CSARDPSGSDVE. The whole CDR3 is CSARDPSGSDVEQFF.

Concerning this clone itself: The CDR3 end is not reached by the read, which stops 3 residues before it; the germline J gene fills it in. The chain has TRBV2 and TRBJ1-5, with D possibly matching TRBD1 (6 bases). Between the trimmed V and J ends, which lost 6 bases and 4 bases, there was a span of 13 bases. Germline values: CDR1 SNHLY, CDR2 FYNNEI. The CDR3 extends over 14 amino acids. The CDR3 reads CASRVQGPNQPQHF. CDR3 bases read: TGTGCCAGCAGAGTACAGGGACCTAATCAGCCC.

A note on this clone: The CDR3 goes on 3 residues after the read ends, and that part is filled in from the germline J gene. This chain connects TRBV19 to TRBJ1-2; 8 nucleotides match TRBD1. CDR1 and CDR2 from the germline V gene are LNHDA and SQIVND (reference sequence). The CDR3 covers 16 residues. The CDR3 region is CASSIDRTGIPYDYTF. The part of the CDR3 DNA that was read is TGTGCCAGTAGTATAGATAGGACAGGGATACCGTACGAC.

This clone was found many times. The read halts 3 residues ahead of the CDR3 end, with the missing end drawn from the germline J gene. The rearrangement uses TRBV5-1 and TRBJ2-6, with TRBD1 matching 9 bases. The V and J ends lost 4 bases and 3 bases, in that order; junction bases with no gene match: 2. The CDR3 consists of 15 residues. Germline CDR1 SGHRS, CDR2 YFSETQ. The CDR3 DNA, read in part, is TGCGCCAGCAGCACAGGGGGCGATGGGGCCAACGTC. Its protein product is CASSTGGDGANV. The full CDR3 reads CASSTGGDGANVLTF.

This clone occurred many times. The CDR3 end falls 3 residues outside the read, so it is completed with the germline J gene. V gene TRBV20-1 combines with J gene TRBJ2-7, with TRBD2 matching over 7 bases. The CDR3 loop spans 16 amino acids. Germline values: CDR1 DFQATT, CDR2 SNEGSKA (reference sequence). V lost 3 bases to trimming and J lost 2 bases; unmatched junction nucleotides: 13. The CDR3 loop is CSASFISWGTTYEQYF. Incomplete CDR3 DNA: TGCAGTGCTAGTTTTATATCTTGGGGGACTACCTACGAG.

In its sample, this clone was seen many times. Read coverage stops 3 residues before the CDR3 terminus; the germline J gene supplies the remainder. The chain is built from TRBV14 and TRBJ2-1; no clear D gene. The CDR3 extends over 11 amino acids. The V gene lost 2 bases and the J gene lost 9 bases, with 5 bases spanning the gap. The germline gives CDR1 SGHDN, CDR2 FVKESK. CDR3 DNA, as far as it was read: TGTGCCAGCAGCCAAACGGGTGAG. Its protein product is CASSQTGE. The whole CDR3 protein is CASSQTGEQFF.

This clone was seen more than once but under ten times. The read ends 3 residues early relative to the CDR3; the germline J gene fills the gap. V is TRBV18 and J is TRBJ1-2, with TRBD1 as a possible D gene (6 bases). Per germline, CDR1 KGHSH and CDR2 LQKENI. The CDR3 covers 14 residues. The chain's CDR3 is CASSPRTAAYDYTF. The part of the CDR3 DNA that was read is TGTGCCAGCTCACCGAGGACAGCAGCCTACGAC.

This clone was detected ten times or more. The CDR3 is cut off 3 residues early in the read; its end comes from the germline J gene. The chain joins TRBV5-1 to TRBJ2-7; D gene ambiguous. The CDR3 covers 13 residues. With 0 bases removed from V and 6 bases from J, the gap between germline ends came to 10 bases. Looked up from germline, CDR1 is SGHRS and CDR2 is YFSETQ. The sequenced CDR3 bases are TGCGCCAGCAGCTTGGGGTCCGAACTCGAG. Translation: CASSLGSELE. The full CDR3 protein reads CASSLGSELEQYF. Supplemented by reference TRBV5-1 and TRBJ2-7, the full variable domain reads KAGVTQTPRYLIKTRGQQVTLSCSPISGHRSVSWYQQTPGQGLQFLFEYFSETQRNKGNFPGRFSGRQFSNSRSEMNVSTLELGDSALYLCASSLGSELEQYFGPGTRLTVT.

This clone was observed at least ten times. With the read ending 3 residues before the CDR3 end, the germline J gene is used to fill in that end. This rearrangement joins TRBV2 to TRBJ2-2; D is perhaps TRBD1 (5 bases). The CDR3 is 13 residues long. V lost 6 bases and J lost 5, with 10 bases in between. CDR1 is SNHLY, CDR2 FYNNEI, per germline. The CDR3 spells CASRQVPTGELFF. The covered CDR3 bases are TGTGCCAGCAGACAGGTCCCTACCGGGGAG.

Comments on this clone: The CDR3 is cut off 3 residues early in the read; its end comes from the germline J gene. The V and J genes are TRBV7-9 and TRBJ2-4; TRBD1 matches at 7 bases. The CDR3 is 15 amino acids. Germline CDR1 is SEHNR and CDR2 is FQNEAQ (reference sequence). The CDR3 DNA, read in part, is TGTGCCAGCAGCTTAGGTTCGGGACAGTCCGGTGGT. This sequence encodes CASSLGSGQSGG. The entire CDR3 protein reads CASSLGSGQSGGQYF.

This clone has ten or more counts. The CDR3 end lies 3 residues beyond the end of the read and is filled in from the germline J gene. J is TRBJ2-7 and V is TRBV5-1, with D perhaps matching TRBD1 (5 bases). V gave up 0 bases and J gave up 6 bases, with 10 bases separating them. This CDR3 contains 13 residues. The germline gives CDR1 SGHRS, CDR2 YFSETQ. Partial CDR3 DNA: TGCGCCAGCAGCTTGGGACAGAGTGGCGAG. It yields the protein CASSLGQSGE. Given in full, the CDR3 is CASSLGQSGEQYF.